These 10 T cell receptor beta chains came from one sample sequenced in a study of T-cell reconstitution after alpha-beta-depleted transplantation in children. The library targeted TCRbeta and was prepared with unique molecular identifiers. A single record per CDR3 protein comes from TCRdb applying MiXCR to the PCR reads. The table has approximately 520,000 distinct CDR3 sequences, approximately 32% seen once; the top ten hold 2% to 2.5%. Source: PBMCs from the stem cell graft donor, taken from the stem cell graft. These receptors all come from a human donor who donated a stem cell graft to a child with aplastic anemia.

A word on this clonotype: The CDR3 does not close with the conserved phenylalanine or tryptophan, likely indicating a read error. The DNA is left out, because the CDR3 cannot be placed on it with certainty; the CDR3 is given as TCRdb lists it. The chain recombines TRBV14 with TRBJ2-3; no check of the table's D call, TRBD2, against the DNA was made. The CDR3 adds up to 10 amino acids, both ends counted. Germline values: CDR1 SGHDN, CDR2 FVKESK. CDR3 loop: CASSQGGRLT.

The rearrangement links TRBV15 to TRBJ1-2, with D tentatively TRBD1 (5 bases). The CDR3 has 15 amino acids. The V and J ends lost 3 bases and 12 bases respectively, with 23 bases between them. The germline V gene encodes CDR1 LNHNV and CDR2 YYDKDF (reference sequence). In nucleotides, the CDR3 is TGTGCCACCAGCAGTCGTTTCCGGGATCACTGGGGGGACACCTTC. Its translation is CATSSRFRDHWGDTF. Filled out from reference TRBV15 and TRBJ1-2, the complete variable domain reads DAMVIQNPRYQVTQFGKPVTLSCSQTLNHNVMYWYQQKSSQAPKLLFHYYDKDFNNEADTPDNFQSRRPNTSFCFLDIRSPGLGDTAMYLCATSSRFRDHWGDTFGSGTRLTVV.

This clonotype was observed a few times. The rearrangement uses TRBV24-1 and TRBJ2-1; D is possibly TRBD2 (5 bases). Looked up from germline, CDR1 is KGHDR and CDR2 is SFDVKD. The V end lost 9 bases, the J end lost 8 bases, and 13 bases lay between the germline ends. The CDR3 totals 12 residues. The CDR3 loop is CATSRDFHEQFF. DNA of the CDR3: TGTGCCACCTCCCGGGATTTCCATGAGCAGTTCTTC.

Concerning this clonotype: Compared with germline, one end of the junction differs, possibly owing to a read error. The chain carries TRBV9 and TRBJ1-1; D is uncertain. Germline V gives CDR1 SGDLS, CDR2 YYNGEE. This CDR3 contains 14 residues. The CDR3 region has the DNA TGTGCCAGCAACCCCCGAGGGTGGAACACTAAAGCTTTCTTT. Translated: CASNPRGWNTKAFF.

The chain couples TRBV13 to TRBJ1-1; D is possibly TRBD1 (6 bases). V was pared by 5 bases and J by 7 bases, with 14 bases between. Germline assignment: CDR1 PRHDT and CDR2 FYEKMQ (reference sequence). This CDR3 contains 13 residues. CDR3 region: CASSPPSDSEAFF. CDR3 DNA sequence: TGTGCCAGCAGCCCTCCTTCGGACAGTGAAGCTTTCTTT.

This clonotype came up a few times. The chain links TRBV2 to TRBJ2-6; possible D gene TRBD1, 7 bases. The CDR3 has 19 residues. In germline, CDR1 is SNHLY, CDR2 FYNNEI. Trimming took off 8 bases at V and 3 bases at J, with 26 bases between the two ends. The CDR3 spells CASRSLGQGGFFGANVLTF. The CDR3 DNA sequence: TGTGCCAGCCGCAGCCTAGGGCAGGGGGGCTTCTTTGGGGCCAACGTCCTGACTTTC.

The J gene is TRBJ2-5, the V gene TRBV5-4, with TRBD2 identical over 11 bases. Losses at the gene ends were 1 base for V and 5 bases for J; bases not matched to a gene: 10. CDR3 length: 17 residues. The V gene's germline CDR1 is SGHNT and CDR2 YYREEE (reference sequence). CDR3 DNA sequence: TGTGCCAGCAGCTTGTGGCTAGCGGGGGGCCTTCAGGAGACCCAGTACTTC. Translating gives CASSLWLAGGLQETQYF.

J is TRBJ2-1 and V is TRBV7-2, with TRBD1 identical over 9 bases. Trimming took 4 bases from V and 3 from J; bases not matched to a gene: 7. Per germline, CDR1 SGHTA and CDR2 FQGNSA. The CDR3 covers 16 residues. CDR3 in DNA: TGTGCCAGCAGCTCGCAACCGGGACAGGGCTACAATGAGCAGTTCTTC. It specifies CASSSQPGQGYNEQFF.

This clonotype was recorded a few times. The CDR3 spells CASSAIGLSGQPQHF. The CDR3, as DNA: TGTGCCAGCTCCGCAATCGGGCTGTCAGGTCAGCCCCAGCATTTT. This chain connects TRBV18 to TRBJ1-5; unclear D gene. The V end was cut by 6 bases, the J end by 6 bases, with 18 bases between. Germline loops: CDR1 KGHSH, CDR2 LQKENI. This CDR3 is 15 amino acids long.

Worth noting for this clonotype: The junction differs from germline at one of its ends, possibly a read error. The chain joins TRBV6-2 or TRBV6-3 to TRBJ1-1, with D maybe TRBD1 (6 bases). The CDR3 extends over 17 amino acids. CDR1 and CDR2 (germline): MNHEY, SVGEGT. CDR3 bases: TGTGCCAGCAGTTGGGGGCCCCGTGGACGGGCGAACACTGAAGCTTTCTTC. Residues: CASSWGPRGRANTEAFF.